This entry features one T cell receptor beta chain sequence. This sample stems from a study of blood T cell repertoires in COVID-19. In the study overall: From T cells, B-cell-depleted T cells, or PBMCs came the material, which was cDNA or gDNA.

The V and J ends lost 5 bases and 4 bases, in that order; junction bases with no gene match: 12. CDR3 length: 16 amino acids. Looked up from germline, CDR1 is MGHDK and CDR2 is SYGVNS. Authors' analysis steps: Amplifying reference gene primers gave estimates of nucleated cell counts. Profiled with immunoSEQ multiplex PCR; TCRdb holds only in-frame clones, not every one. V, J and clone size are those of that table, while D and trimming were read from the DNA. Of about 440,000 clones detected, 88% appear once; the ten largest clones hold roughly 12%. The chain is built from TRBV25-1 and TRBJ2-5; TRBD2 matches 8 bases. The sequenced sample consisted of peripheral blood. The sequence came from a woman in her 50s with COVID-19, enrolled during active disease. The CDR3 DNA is TGTGCCAGCAGTCGAGTTGCGGGGGGCCTCCGAGAGACCCAGTACTTC. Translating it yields CASSRVAGGLRETQYF. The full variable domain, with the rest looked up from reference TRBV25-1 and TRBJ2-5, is EADIYQTPRYLVIGTGKKITLECSQTMGHDKMYWYQQDPGMELHLIHYSYGVNSTEKGDLSSESTVSRIRTEHFPLTLESARPSHTSQYLCASSRVAGGLRETQYFGPGTRLLVL.